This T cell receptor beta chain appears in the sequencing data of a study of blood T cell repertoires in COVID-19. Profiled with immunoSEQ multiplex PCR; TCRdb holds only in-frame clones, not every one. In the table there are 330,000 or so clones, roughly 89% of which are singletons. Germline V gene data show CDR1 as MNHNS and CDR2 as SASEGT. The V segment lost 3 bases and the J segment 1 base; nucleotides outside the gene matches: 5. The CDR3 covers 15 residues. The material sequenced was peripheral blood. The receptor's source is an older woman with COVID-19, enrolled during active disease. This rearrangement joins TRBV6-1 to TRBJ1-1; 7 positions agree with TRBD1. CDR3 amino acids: CASSDGGTANTEAFF. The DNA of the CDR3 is TGTGCCAGCAGTGATGGGGGGACAGCGAACACTGAAGCTTTCTTT.